Below, 27 T cell receptor beta chains from the same sample are listed, as sequenced in a study of blood T cell repertoires in COVID-19. Clones were sequenced by immunoSEQ multiplex PCR, and TCRdb holds only the in-frame ones, with some missing. This table has roughly 230,000 clones, approximately 84% appearing once. Sequenced input: PBMCs or T cells enriched from blood (not recorded which). All receptors derive from a woman aged 45-59 years who had been exposed to COVID-19.

Many counts were recorded for this clone. The genes are TRBV7-9 and TRBJ1-1, with D maybe TRBD1 (6 bases). The V gene's germline CDR1 is SEHNR and CDR2 FQNEAQ (reference sequence). The CDR3 loop spans 14 amino acids. V was pared by 11 bases and J by 5 bases, with 21 bases between. The CDR3 sequence is CARPNCRGGTEAFF. Here the CDR3 DNA reads TGTGCCCGACCAAATTGCAGGGGAGGGACTGAAGCTTTCTTT.

This clone was detected only a few times. The chain carries TRBV9 and TRBJ2-1; TRBD2 matches 7 bases. Germline assignment: CDR1 SGDLS and CDR2 YYNGEE. This CDR3 region has 15 residues. Unmatched junction bases numbered 6, after V lost 2 bases and J lost 4 bases. The CDR3 here is CASSVGTTRYNEQFF. The CDR3 region has the DNA TGTGCCAGCAGCGTGGGGACTACTAGGTACAATGAGCAGTTCTTC.

The V call is TRBV10-3, the J call TRBJ2-2; D gene ambiguous. This CDR3 region has 15 residues. The V gene's germline CDR1 is ENHRY and CDR2 SYGVKD. Trimming stripped 0 bases from V and 7 bases from J, with 12 bases between. The CDR3 loop is CAISESATPGGELFF. CDR3 DNA sequence: TGTGCCATCAGTGAGTCGGCGACCCCGGGCGGGGAGCTGTTTTTT.

CDR3 loop: CASSQGRRPRAEAFF. CDR3 DNA sequence: TGTGCCAGCAGCCAAGGGAGGAGGCCTCGGGCTGAAGCTTTCTTT. The V and J genes are TRBV3-1 (or the pseudogene TRBV3-2) and TRBJ1-1; D remains ambiguous. CDR1 and CDR2 from the germline V gene are LGHDT and YNNKEL (reference sequence). V was trimmed by 1 base and J by 6 bases, leaving 15 bases between them. CDR3 length: 15 residues.

Concerning this clone: The same CDR3 arises from other DNA sequences in this sample as well. The chain is built from TRBV18 and TRBJ1-1, with unresolved D. Trimming left V 2 bases short and J 1 base short, with 5 bases between. This CDR3 is built from 13 residues. Per germline, CDR1 KGHSH and CDR2 LQKENI. The CDR3 reads CASSPRQNTEAFF. CDR3 DNA: TGTGCCAGCTCACCAAGACAGAACACTGAAGCTTTCTTT.

CDR3 DNA sequence: TGTGCCAGCAGCCAATCACCCGACAGGGCACTAACCTATAATTCACCCCTCCACTTT. It is translated as CASSQSPDRALTYNSPLHF. The chain employs TRBV14 and TRBJ1-6; TRBD1 aligns across 7 bases. Germline V gene data show CDR1 as SGHDN and CDR2 as FVKESK. The CDR3 sequence is 19 residues long. With 2 bases clipped from V and 2 bases from J, the junction kept 12 bases outside the gene matches.

The J gene is TRBJ1-1, the V gene TRBV12-5; possible D gene TRBD1, 6 bases. This CDR3 comprises 15 residues. CDR1 is LGHNT, CDR2 FRNRAP, per germline. Trimming pared 4 bases from V and 4 bases from J, leaving 16 bases between. In DNA form, the CDR3 reads TGTGCTAGTGGTTCTCTCGGGGGGGCGGTCACTGAAGCTTTCTTT. Translation gives CASGSLGGAVTEAFF.

The V call is TRBV28, the J call TRBJ1-6; TRBD1 agrees at 8 bases. Per the germline V gene, CDR1 is MDHEN and CDR2 is SYDVKM. V lost 5 bases, J lost 7 bases, and 7 bases stayed unmatched. CDR3 size: 15 residues. The CDR3 region is CASSTQGADNSPLHF. The CDR3, as DNA: TGTGCCAGCAGTACTCAGGGGGCTGACAATTCACCCCTCCACTTT.

CDR3 protein: CASSLVGTGSYEQYF. The CDR3 DNA reads TGCGCCAGCAGCTTGGTAGGTACAGGCTCCTACGAGCAGTACTTC. The gene calls are TRBV5-1 and TRBJ2-7; weak D call: TRBD1 (5 bases). CDR1 is SGHRS, CDR2 YFSETQ, per germline. The CDR3 totals 15 residues. V was trimmed by 0 bases and J by 0 bases, leaving 10 bases between them.

This clone showed up just a few times. The chain joins TRBV5-1 to TRBJ2-3; D is undetermined. The V end lost 0 bases, the J end lost 2 bases, and 7 bases lay between the germline ends. The CDR3 contains 14 residues. Per germline, CDR1 SGHRS and CDR2 YFSETQ. CDR3 sequence (DNA): TGCGCCAGCAGCTTGGACCCTAACACAGATACGCAGTATTTT. As protein: CASSLDPNTDTQYF. The full variable domain, in which reference TRBV5-1 and TRBJ2-3 provide the parts outside the CDR3, is KAGVTQTPRYLIKTRGQQVTLSCSPISGHRSVSWYQQTPGQGLQFLFEYFSETQRNKGNFPGRFSGRQFSNSRSEMNVSTLELGDSALYLCASSLDPNTDTQYFGPGTRLTVL.

V usage is TRBV11-2 and J usage is TRBJ1-4, with 7 nucleotides matching TRBD1. CDR3 length equals 14 residues. Looked up from germline, CDR1 is SGHAT and CDR2 is FQNNGV. V shed 1 base and J 8 bases; nucleotides not matched to a gene: 4. CDR3: CASSLARGWEKLFF. The CDR3 nucleotides are TGTGCCAGCAGCTTAGCCAGGGGGTGGGAAAAACTGTTTTTT.

This clone was counted only a few times. The V and J genes are TRBV4-3 and TRBJ2-7, with TRBD2 matching 7 bases. V was pared by 5 bases and J by 0 bases, with 7 bases of the junction left unmatched. The CDR3 has 15 amino acids. The germline CDR1 and CDR2 sequences are LGHNA and YSLEER. The CDR3 region is CASSAYSGYSYEQYF. The CDR3 DNA reads TGCGCCAGCAGCGCTTATAGCGGGTACTCCTACGAGCAGTACTTC.

V and J are TRBV5-6 and TRBJ2-7; possible D gene TRBD2, 6 bases. Germline CDR1 and CDR2: SGHDT and YYEEEE. V lost 4 bases to trimming and J lost 3 bases, with 14 bases between them. The CDR3 sequence is 14 residues long. The CDR3 here is CASSPTSFGYEQYF. In DNA form, the CDR3 reads TGTGCCAGCAGCCCCACTAGCTTCGGCTACGAGCAGTACTTC. Full variable domain (remainder filled in from reference TRBV5-6 and TRBJ2-7): DAGVTQSPTHLIKTRGQQVTLRCSPKSGHDTVSWYQQALGQGPQFIFQYYEEEERQRGNFPDRFSGHQFPNYSSELNVNALLLGDSALYLCASSPTSFGYEQYFGPGTRLTVT.

The genes are TRBV18 and TRBJ2-5; perhaps TRBD1 as D (6 bases). The CDR3 length is 13 residues. Germline-derived CDR1 and CDR2 are KGHSH and LQKENI. Trimming left V 4 bases short and J 4 bases short, with 10 bases between. CDR3 sequence (DNA): TGTGCCAGCTCACGTGTCAGGGGAGAGACCCAGTACTTC. Translated: CASSRVRGETQYF.

V gene TRBV3-1 (or the pseudogene TRBV3-2) combines with J gene TRBJ2-1, with 11 bases aligning to TRBD1. V gave up 1 base and J gave up 9 bases; unmatched junction bases: 2. The CDR3 loop spans 14 amino acids. The germline CDR1 and CDR2 sequences are LGHDT and YNNKEL (reference sequence). CDR3 nucleotide sequence: TGTGCCAGCAGCCAAGGGACAGGGGGCACTGAGCAGTTCTTC. It translates to CASSQGTGGTEQFF.

V is TRBV6-5 and J is TRBJ1-5; 8 nucleotides match TRBD1. Germline-derived CDR1 and CDR2 are MNHEY and SVGAGI. The CDR3 runs to 15 residues. Trimming cost V 6 bases and J 6 bases; bases outside gene matches: 10. In nucleotides, the CDR3 is TGTGCCAGCAGCACTAAGACAGGGGCGGGTCAGCCCCAGCATTTT. It yields the protein CASSTKTGAGQPQHF.

This clone has just a few counts. This chain links TRBV9 with TRBJ1-1, with a possible D match to TRBD1 (6 bases). CDR3 length: 17 amino acids. Germline V gives CDR1 SGDLS, CDR2 YYNGEE. The ends were cut back, 3 bases at V and 4 bases at J, with 22 bases in the middle. The CDR3 region is CASSDQRTATKATEAFF. In nucleotides, the CDR3 is TGTGCCAGCAGCGATCAGAGGACAGCGACAAAGGCCACTGAAGCTTTCTTT.

The chain is built from TRBV6-5 and TRBJ1-2; weak D call: TRBD1 (6 bases). V lost 6 bases to trimming and J lost 2 bases, with 13 bases between them. The CDR3 totals 14 residues. CDR1 MNHEY and CDR2 SVGAGI come from the germline V gene. The CDR3 bases are TGTGCCAGCAGCCCGAGGACAGTCAACTATGGCTACACCTTC. The encoded protein is CASSPRTVNYGYTF.

The rearrangement uses TRBV7-2 and TRBJ1-2, with unresolved D. In germline, CDR1 is SGHTA, CDR2 FQGNSA. This CDR3 region has 11 residues. V was cut by 2 bases and J by 5 bases, with 3 bases left in between. DNA of the CDR3: TGTGCCAGCAGCTTATTATATGGCTACACCTTC. It translates to CASSLLYGYTF.

The chain uses TRBV19 and TRBJ1-1; 7 positions match TRBD1. The CDR3 totals 14 residues. The V and J ends lost 9 bases and 1 base, in that order; junction bases with no gene match: 8. Germline CDR1 and CDR2: LNHDA and SQIVND (reference sequence). CDR3 sequence reads: CASRPGQSNTEAFF. In nucleotides, the CDR3 is TGTGCCAGCCGTCCGGGACAGTCGAACACTGAAGCTTTCTTT. The full variable domain, with the rest looked up from reference TRBV19 and TRBJ1-1, is DGGITQSPKYLFRKEGQNVTLSCEQNLNHDAMYWYRQDPGQGLRLIYYSQIVNDFQKGDIAEGYSVSREKKESFPLTVTSAQKNPTAFYLCASRPGQSNTEAFFGQGTRLTVV.

This chain joins TRBV6-5 and TRBJ1-6; D might be TRBD1 (6 bases). The germline V gene has CDR1 MNHEY and CDR2 SVGAGI. This CDR3 is built from 13 residues. V was trimmed by 6 bases and J by 9 bases, leaving 12 bases between them. CDR3 bases: TGTGCCAGCAGACTACAGGGACGTTCACCCCTCCACTTT. Protein product: CASRLQGRSPLHF.

The V and J genes are TRBV5-4 and TRBJ1-3, with 11 nucleotides matching TRBD1. This CDR3 region has 16 residues. Germline V gene lookup returns CDR1 SGHNT and CDR2 YYREEE (reference sequence). Unmatched junction bases numbered 12, after V lost 9 bases and J lost 4 bases. The CDR3: CATLGQGDLSGNTIYF. The CDR3 DNA sequence: TGTGCCACCTTGGGACAGGGGGATTTATCAGGAAACACCATATATTTT.

The chain links TRBV27 to TRBJ2-3; the D is unclear. Germline CDR1 reads MNHEY; CDR2 reads SMNVEV (reference sequence). The CDR3 length is 13 residues. Trimming removed 1 base from V and 2 bases from J, with 4 bases in between. Here the CDR3 reads CASSLFNTDTQYF. The CDR3 coding sequence is TGTGCCAGCAGTTTATTCAACACAGATACGCAGTATTTT.

The chain combines TRBV30 with TRBJ1-1; D not resolved. CDR1 is GTSNPN and CDR2 is SVGIG in the germline V gene (reference sequence). V was clipped by 0 bases and J by 6 bases, with 8 bases between them. The CDR3 length is 12 residues. The CDR3, as DNA: TGTGCCTGGAGTGTGCGGCTGCCTGAAGCTTTCTTT. Translated, it gives CAWSVRLPEAFF.

The rearrangement uses TRBV13 and TRBJ2-5; D is undetermined. CDR3 size: 13 residues. Looked up from germline, CDR1 is PRHDT and CDR2 is FYEKMQ (reference sequence). With 5 bases removed from V and 2 bases from J, the gap between germline ends came to 9 bases. In DNA, the CDR3 is TGTGCCAGCAGCCCTATGTTACAAGAGACCCAGTACTTC. Residues: CASSPMLQETQYF.

The chain recombines TRBV10-2 with TRBJ1-2; a possible D gene is TRBD1 (5 bases). Germline values: CDR1 WSHSY, CDR2 SAAADI. The CDR3 loop spans 14 amino acids. V lost 7 bases and J lost 2, with 14 bases in between. Here the CDR3 reads CASTSRGVNYGYTF. The CDR3 region has the DNA TGCGCCAGCACCTCACGGGGGGTAAACTATGGCTACACCTTC.

V usage is TRBV19 and J usage is TRBJ1-6, with D possibly being TRBD1 (5 bases). The germline gives CDR1 LNHDA, CDR2 SQIVND (reference sequence). The CDR3 contains 15 residues. The ends were cut back, 0 bases at V and 9 bases at J, with 12 bases in the middle. The CDR3, as DNA: TGTGCCAGTAGTATAGAAGCGGGACTTAGTTCACCCCTCCACTTT. It codes for CASSIEAGLSSPLHF.